The source of this T cell receptor (beta chain) is a study of cytomegalovirus exposure and HLA in healthy donors listed by TCRdb under 2017. A note on the overall study: In an earlier analysis of around 540 of the donors, about 270 Gb of sequence data and some 100 million unique TCR beta sequences from 150 million to 200 million T cells were reported. The study used immunosequencing to profile the T cell repertoires of around 600 subjects and linked those repertoires to cytomegalovirus serostatus. An earlier analysis of more than 450 of the donors used high-throughput TCR beta sequencing to judge whether each TCR beta V gene segment behaved as functional or pseudogenic. Class I and class II HLA loci were covered by the typing at four-digit resolution. Of the 300 to 500 genotyped donors, 65% to 90% were placed in the genetic ancestry cluster associated with self-reported Caucasian donors. The later analysis used no new phenotypic data to find candidate immune exposures, relying instead on TCR beta sequences and their occurrence across donors. Among about 400 genotyped donors of the cohort, an average of approximately 200,000 unique TCR beta nucleotide sequences was sequenced per donor, of which 15% to 20% were non-productive. The study combined high-throughput TCR immunosequencing, statistical association of individual TCRs with disease status, and machine learning to predict cytomegalovirus infection status. The aim of the study was to test whether cataloging public T cell receptors could identify signatures of past pathogen exposure. A later analysis re-analyzed previously published TCR beta repertoires from approximately 670 donors and added high-resolution HLA genotyping to study TCR occurrence patterns. Every repertoire in the discovery cohort had been generated on one and the same sequencing platform. An early release covering approximately 600 HLA-typed donors comprised about 300 gigabases of sequencing data and 85 million or so unique TCR sequences. The number of donors typed differed by locus, with about 620-630 for A, B, C, DRB1 and DQB1, roughly 520 for DQA1, over 600 for DPA1, and 450 to 480 for DPB1. A later genetic analysis used genome-wide SNP genotypes for about 65% of the roughly 670 donors, treating that subset as a discovery cohort. A separate validation cohort of roughly 110 different subjects was used in addition to the approximately 700-subject first cohort. Roughly 5 DR-DQ haplotypes were handled as single units for association and clustering because linkage in the cohort was strong. Donor age, sex, ethnicity and CMV serostatus were compiled alongside the repertoire data.

The cohort comprised some 700 healthy bone marrow donors. At the time of sampling, all cohort members were nominally healthy, though unrecorded immune exposures were likely present. The donor tested CMV seronegative and was one of the 352 seronegative cohort members. A peripheral blood sample was collected from each donor, and TCR beta sequencing was performed on peripheral blood mononuclear cells. The Qiagen DNeasy Blood Extraction Kit was used to extract genomic DNA from the blood cell samples. What the research found in general, with its limitations: In a later analysis, several top co-occurrence clusters were reported to appear linked to parvovirus B19, influenza, CMV and Epstein-Barr virus. In an earlier analysis of more than 500 of the donors, most TCR beta V segments appeared in productive rearrangements about 87% or about 30% of the time, broadly matching IMGT annotations. According to a later genetic analysis, donors in an Asian-associated ancestry cluster had fewer N-insertions in productive TCRs than the approximately 630-donor mean. According to a later analysis, TCR association rates differed among HLA loci, with DRB1 alleles showing the most associated TCRs and HLA-C alleles showing the fewest. The sequencing pipeline was judged likely to have produced a cluster of highly shared sequence variants as a technical artifact. In a later analysis, HLA-associated TCR beta chains were found to be more clonally expanded and to have lower generation probabilities than equally common non-associated chains. A further reported finding was that TCR beta sequences accurately predicted the HLA-A and HLA-B alleles for most subjects in the first cohort. About 15 rarely observed V segments, including chromosome 9 orphons, were excluded from the earlier analysis of approximately 500 of the donors because counts were too low. When HLA alleles, especially DR and DQ, strongly co-occurred, attributing TCR associations to individual alleles was difficult. HLA typing was unavailable for some donors at each locus, so association tests used only the typed subset. A few of the identified cytomegalovirus-associated TCR beta chains were confirmed in vitro to be specific for cytomegalovirus antigens. In the study, approximately 160 TCR beta chains were listed as associated with cytomegalovirus. A later genetic analysis associated a missense DCLRE1C variant with V-gene and J-gene trimming of TCR beta chains, and an independent cohort replicated the association. Sequencing depth was assumed to be roughly uniform across donors in the presence/absence analyses, though that assumption may not hold. Most TCR sequences were observed very rarely across donors, whereas some public TCRs were present in many individuals. In a later analysis, most CMV-associated TCR beta chains were found to appear HLA-restricted, with HLA associations seemingly driven largely by CMV exposure. The only immune exposure information available for the cohort was CMV serostatus. Some IMGT-functional V segments, including TRBV6-2 and TRBV6-3, could not be told apart with the 87-base-pair reads, so those segments were excluded. In both the original and validation cohorts, the classifier was reported to diagnose cytomegalovirus status with high specificity and sensitivity. At a false discovery rate of 0.05, a later analysis linked 16,000 or so TCR beta sequences to specific HLA alleles. Linkage disequilibrium might explain the correlated functional status among segregating V segments, but an unknown experimental factor could not be excluded. The cohort was sequenced for TCR beta chains only, and without alpha or paired-chain data the features that could be detected were limited. According to the authors, the approach could potentially be generalized to other disease states and immunological phenotypes.

Trimming accounts for 3 bases at V and 4 bases at J, while the number of junction bases matched to no gene is 1. CDR1 and CDR2, looked up from the germline V gene, are SGHTA and FQGNSA. The CDR3 numbers 13 residues from cysteine through phenylalanine. Just the 39-base CDR3 DNA is kept, in frame starting at base 1. The library was obtained by the immunoSEQ multiplex PCR assay. The multiplex PCR relied on a mix of 60 forward primers for TCR Vbeta segments and 13 reverse primers for TCR Jbeta segments. The CDR3 region of rearranged TCR beta genes was amplified from genomic DNA with a multiplex PCR assay. On the Illumina HiSeq System, the amplified TCR beta libraries were sequenced as 87-base-pair reads. For the original study's pipeline: A later analysis tallied roughly 76 million unique TCR beta chains across the 600 to 700 repertoires, and about 12 million of those chains were shared by two or more donors. Raw reads were error-corrected and collapsed into unique sequences by a nearest-neighbor algorithm in which closely related sequences were merged to remove PCR and sequencing errors. CDR3 sequences were aligned to IMGT reference sequences to assign V, D and J gene segments. For a sequence to be retained, at least a six-nucleotide match to both a V gene segment and a J gene segment was required. Rearrangements were called productive when the CDR3 lacked stop codons and stayed in frame with V and J; all others were non-productive. CDR3 was defined according to IMGT convention as the region running from the second conserved V-encoded cysteine to the conserved J-encoded phenylalanine. The earlier analysis of some 550 of the donors excluded any sequence lacking an unambiguous match to a single V gene segment. An earlier analysis of a few hundred of the donors called V segments functional above 56.7% productive rearrangements and segregating when the between-donor standard deviation exceeded 5%. A statistical classification framework was built to diagnose cytomegalovirus status from the catalog of TCR beta chain sequences. In a later analysis, TCR nucleotide sequences were compared against IMGT/GENE-DB human TR gene sequences so that V and J genes could be assigned. In a later analysis, CDR3 sequences and most-parsimonious VDJ recombination scenarios were assigned using the TCRdist pipeline. In a later analysis, each TCR beta chain was defined by its CDR3 amino acid sequence together with its V-gene family, and reads without a unique V-gene family were excluded. In a later analysis, 450 to 600 highly shared, low-generation-probability nucleotide sequences were removed to address suspected cross-contamination and a sequencing artifact. For each public chain, a later analysis derived a clonal expansion index from normalized ranks of inferred template counts within each repertoire. In a later analysis, generation probabilities were computed with a VDJ recombination model fitted to out-of-frame rearrangements, and the resulting probabilities were checked against IGoR. Hypergeometric tests were used in a later analysis to score TCR-TCR, TCR-HLA and TCR-CMV co-occurrence, with a repertoire-size bias correction applied to the TCR pairs. A later analysis estimated false discovery rates by permuting HLA or CMV assignments 20 times. A later analysis grouped co-occurring TCRs with DBSCAN, adding TCRdist sequence similarity when clustering within HLA-allele-positive subsets. Repertoires with fewer than 30,000 or more than 120,000 public chains were left out of co-occurrence clustering, as were about 5 repertoires with anomalous nucleotide sharing. Entries here come from immuneACCESS through TCRdb and include only in-frame sequences with V and J called. Some clones fail to appear in such tables; in the studies checked, an unresolved V gene covers under half of the shortfall, and the cause of the remainder is unknown. From that table come the V and J calls and clone size; the DNA was used to work out D and trimming. The data table for this sample lists fewer than 110,000 clones. The top ten hold approximately 3.5% of the sample.

Comments on this clone: Its antigen remains unidentified. This sample also contains other DNA sequences that code for the same CDR3.

This chain is built from TRBV7-2 and TRBJ2-7, with 9 central nucleotides matching TRBD1. Sequences were obtained from PBMCs. This TCR derives from a man aged 40-50 years in good health and CMV-seronegative. The CDR3 sequence is CASSFDRGYEQYF. The DNA sequence follows: TGTGCCAGCAGCTTCGACAGGGGGTACGAGCAGTACTTC. The CDR3, completed at both ends by the reference TRBV7-2 and TRBJ2-7 genes, gives the full variable domain GAGVSQSPSNKVTEKGKDVELRCDPISGHTALYWYRQSLGQGLEFLIYFQGNSAPDKSGLPSDRFSAERTGGSVSTLTIQRTQQEDSAVYLCASSFDRGYEQYFGPGTRLTVT.